The present T cell receptor beta chain was sequenced within a study of human T cells and chemical hapten exposure. Study context: Small volume differences among pooled libraries mainly caused per-sample TCR yield variation.

The time point denotes: patch test 1, 2 weeks after DPC sensitization. The treatment is: therapeutic diphenylcyclopropenone sensitization with weekly scalp DPC. Each CDR3 protein gets one entry after TCRdb re-called the RACE reads with MiXCR. The sample consists of 300,000 to 450,000 distinct CDR3 sequences, approximately 4.4% of them appearing once. Findings and caveats of the study: There was no change with DPC sensitization in TCRs above 1 in 1000 frequency.

Germline V gene data show CDR1 as SGDLS and CDR2 as YYNGEE. The CDR3 covers 12 residues. The V end was cut by 5 bases, the J end by 12 bases, with 15 bases between. In its sample, this clonotype was seen many times. Its antigen is still unknown. The genes are TRBV9 and TRBJ2-1; the D is unclear. The material sequenced was whole blood, taken in connection with sensitization to the hapten diphenylcyclopropenone (DPC). This sequence originates from a woman in her forties or fifties with alopecia areata. Some clones in this sample may be carry-over from other donors' samples. CDR3 in amino acids: CASSSPENGQFF. The DNA for the CDR3 is TGTGCCAGCAGTTCACCAGAAAACGGGCAGTTCTTC.